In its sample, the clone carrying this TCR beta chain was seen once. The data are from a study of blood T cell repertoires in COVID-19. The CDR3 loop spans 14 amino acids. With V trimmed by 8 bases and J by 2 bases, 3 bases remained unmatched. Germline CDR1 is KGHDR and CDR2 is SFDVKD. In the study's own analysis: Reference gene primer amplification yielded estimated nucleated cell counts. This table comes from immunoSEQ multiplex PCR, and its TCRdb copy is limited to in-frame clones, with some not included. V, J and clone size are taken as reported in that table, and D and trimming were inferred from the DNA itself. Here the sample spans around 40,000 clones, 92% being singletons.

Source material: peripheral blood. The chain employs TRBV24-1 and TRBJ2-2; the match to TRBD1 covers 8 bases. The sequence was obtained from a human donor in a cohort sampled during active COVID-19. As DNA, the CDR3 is TGTGCCACCATGGACAGGGTTAACACCGGGGAGCTGTTTTTT. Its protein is CATMDRVNTGELFF.